The clone carrying this T cell receptor (beta chain) was picked up one time. The data derive from a study of tumor-infiltrating lymphocytes in oesophageal squamous cell carcinoma. TCRdb called the PCR reads again in MiXCR, with one record for every CDR3 protein. The sample gives over 8,500 distinct CDR3 sequences, around half of which show up once; about 20% is in the top ten. The length of the CDR3 is 17 residues. Germline V CDR1 and CDR2: SGHAT, FQDESV (reference sequence). V dropped 1 base and J dropped 2 bases, with 17 bases sitting between them. The material sequenced was esophageal tumor tissue. The receptor's source is a female donor with esophageal squamous cell carcinoma. The J gene is TRBJ2-5, the V gene TRBV11-1; D gene uncertain. CDR3 DNA: TGTGCCAGCAGCTTAGTTTTCGGCAGTACTGTTCAAGAGACCCAGTACTTC. Its protein is CASSLVFGSTVQETQYF.